This T cell receptor (beta chain) was captured in a study of CD8 T cells in Susac syndrome. High-throughput TCR beta sequencing covered peripheral CD8+ and CD4+ T cells. The CDR3 length is 14 residues. The germline gives CDR1 KGHSH, CDR2 LQKENI. Losses at the gene ends were 9 bases for V and 9 bases for J; bases not matched to a gene: 12. With random hexamers, about 0.5 to 1 ug RNA was reverse transcribed. MiXCR, applied by TCRdb to the immunoSEQ multiplex PCR reads, yields one record per CDR3 protein. The table shows about 130,000 distinct CDR3 sequences, with roughly 93% occurring only once. The sequenced material came from CD8+ T cells from PBMCs. The clonotype originates from a human donor with multiple sclerosis. V is TRBV18 and J is TRBJ2-1, with 9 bases aligning to TRBD2. The CDR3 spells CASHFGTSMGEQFF. The CDR3 DNA sequence: TGTGCCAGTCACTTCGGGACTAGCATGGGTGAGCAGTTCTTC.